The entry below gives a single T cell receptor (beta chain) sequence along with its context. The sample belongs to a study of blood T cell repertoires in COVID-19. Profiling relied on immunoSEQ multiplex PCR, and the TCRdb table lists in-frame clones only, not all of them. The profile covers approximately 160,000 clones, with 80% to 85% appearing a single time and approximately 8.4% taken by the ten largest. Individuals aged roughly 18 to 90 years were recruited from fewer than 25 US areas. Germline CDR1 reads MDHEN; CDR2 reads SYDVKM. The CDR3 is made up of 14 amino acids. V was pared by 1 base and J by 6 bases, with 7 bases between.

The chain combines TRBV28 with TRBJ1-6; D not certain. The clonotype was recovered from a woman between 45 and 60 years old who had recovered from COVID-19. Sequencing was carried out using PBMCs or T cells enriched from blood (not recorded which). This CDR3 reads CASSLLDFNSPLHF. In nucleotides, the CDR3 is TGTGCCAGCAGTTTATTGGACTTTAATTCACCCCTCCACTTT. Variable domain in full (rest from reference TRBV28 and TRBJ1-6): DVKVTQSSRYLVKRTGEKVFLECVQDMDHENMFWYRQDPGLGLRLIYFSYDVKMKEKGDIPEGYSVSREKKERFSLILESASTNQTSMYLCASSLLDFNSPLHFGNGTRLTVT.